This is a list of T cell receptor beta chains from one sample in a study of primary melanoma T cells and metastatic recurrence. The repertoire was sequenced with immunoSEQ multiplex PCR; TCRdb's copy has only in-frame clones and lacks some. The table shows roughly 1,000 clones, with around 87% occurring only once. The sequenced material came from melanoma tumor tissue. The source is a human donor with melanoma. CDR3s include the opening cysteine and the closing phenylalanine or tryptophan. The D gene is left open where the match is weak. Size tells how often a clone was seen (once, few, many) or the class of an expanded clone, and some rows leave it out.

j_call v_call clone_size d_call cdr3_aa cdr3_nt
TRBJ2-5 TRBV5-1 - - CASSLDTPLETQYF TGCGCCAGCAGCTTAGATACACCTCTAGAGACCCAGTACTTC
TRBJ2-1 TRBV11-3 - - CASSLQNSYNEQFF TGTGCCAGCAGCTTACAGAACTCCTACAATGAGCAGTTCTTC
TRBJ1-2 TRBV6-8 - - CATRDRGQYRYGYTF TGTGCCACGCGGGACCGGGGGCAGTACCGGTATGGCTACACCTTC
TRBJ1-3 TRBV7-1 once - CASSLRVPNTIYF TGTGCCAGCAGCCTGCGGGTTCCCAACACCATATATTTT
TRBJ1-2 TRBV6-1 - - CAISEGQRFFNYGYTF TGTGCCATCAGTGAAGGCCAGAGATTTTTTAACTATGGCTACACCTTC
TRBJ2-2 TRBV5-1 - - CASSLGTQNTGELFF TGCGCCAGCAGCTTGGGGACACAGAACACCGGGGAGCTGTTTTTT
TRBJ1-4 TRBV23-1 - - CASSQVGQAGVKLFF TGCGCCAGCAGCCAAGTTGGGCAGGCGGGTGTAAAACTGTTTTTT
TRBJ1-4 TRBV18 once - CASSPGLNEKLFF TGTGCCAGCTCACCTGGGCTTAATGAAAAACTGTTTTTT
TRBJ1-4 TRBV19 - - CATEGGSSEKLFF TGTGCCACCGAAGGAGGCTCGTCCGAAAAACTGTTTTTT
TRBJ2-7 TRBV14 - - CASSPIDSYEQYF TGTGCCAGTAGCCCTATCGACTCTTACGAGCAGTACTTC
TRBJ2-3 TRBV11-3 - TRBD2 CASSSGGANSDTQYF TGTGCCAGCAGCTCCGGGGGGGCGAACTCAGATACGCAGTATTTT
TRBJ2-1 TRBV19 once - CASSIRSSDHQFF TGTGCCAGTAGTATTAGATCTAGCGACCACCAGTTCTTC
TRBJ2-1 TRBV11-3 - TRBD2 CASSSSLAAYNEQFF TGTGCCAGCAGCTCTAGCCTAGCGGCCTACAATGAGCAGTTCTTC
TRBJ1-4 TRBV28 - - CASSLSGSFNEKLFF TGTGCCAGCAGTTTATCAGGGAGTTTTAATGAAAAACTGTTTTTT
TRBJ2-6 TRBV9 - TRBD1 CASSAQGQGVSGANVLTF TGTGCCAGCAGCGCCCAGGGACAGGGGGTCTCTGGGGCCAACGTCCTGACTTTC
TRBJ1-4 TRBV18 - - CASSPRQTATNEKLFF TGTGCCAGCTCACCTAGACAGACTGCAACTAATGAAAAACTGTTTTTT